This passage covers 10 T cell receptor beta chains from one sample sequenced in a study of shared clonotypes between healthy human individuals. Generated by immunoSEQ multiplex PCR, the TCRdb table keeps only in-frame clones and is missing some. The sample lists roughly 2.5 million clones; around nine tenths were seen once. The source material was naive CD4+ T cells sorted from blood. Subset in this sample: CD45RA+ positively selected. The receptors were gathered from a man in his late teens or twenties in good health.

V is TRBV2 and J is TRBJ2-3; 8 bases fit TRBD1. From germline, CDR1 is SNHLY and CDR2 FYNNEI. The V gene end was trimmed by 5 bases and the J gene end by 2 bases; junction bases not matched to a gene: 6. The CDR3 runs to 15 residues. The CDR3 sequence is CASSRTGTPTDTQYF. CDR3 in DNA: TGTGCCAGCAGTCGGACAGGGACCCCCACAGATACGCAGTATTTT.

On this clone itself: The junction shows a germline mismatch at one end, possibly a read error. The chain links TRBV2 to TRBJ2-7; maybe TRBD2 (6 bases). The CDR3 length is 14 residues. The germline CDR1 and CDR2 sequences are SNHLY and FYNNEI. The CDR3 region has the DNA TGTGCCAGCCTTCCGGGAGTAATGGGCTACGAGCAGCACTTC. Translating it yields CASLPGVMGYEQHF.

This clone has just a few counts. This rearrangement joins TRBV7-3 to TRBJ2-2; 7 nucleotides line up with TRBD1. The junction had 2 bases not matched to a gene; V was cut back by 5 bases and J by 5 bases. The CDR3 sequence is 13 residues long. Germline assignment: CDR1 SGHTA and CDR2 FQGTGA. This CDR3 reads CASSPQGTGELFF. The CDR3, as DNA: TGTGCCAGCAGCCCACAGGGGACCGGGGAGCTGTTTTTT.

The chain employs TRBV7-8 and TRBJ2-3; 7 positions agree with TRBD2. The CDR3 consists of 16 residues. The J segment lost 3 bases and the V segment lost 4 bases, leaving 10 bases of the junction unmatched. Per germline, CDR1 SGHVS and CDR2 FQNEAQ. The CDR3 region has the DNA TGTGCCAGCAGCTCGAAGCTAGCGGAGAAAACAGATACGCAGTATTTT. Translated, it gives CASSSKLAEKTDTQYF. The complete variable domain, with remaining parts taken from reference TRBV7-8 and TRBJ2-3, reads GAGVSQSPRYKVAKRGQDVALRCDPISGHVSLFWYQQALGQGPEFLTYFQNEAQLDKSGLPSDRFFAERPEGSVSTLKIQRTQQEDSAVYLCASSSKLAEKTDTQYFGPGTRLTVL.

The chain links TRBV21-1 to TRBJ1-1. TRBV21-1 is tagged as a pseudogene. The CDR3 covers 12 residues. CDR3 amino acids: CASSITNTEAFF. CDR3 sequence (DNA): TGTGCCAGCAGCATCACGAACACTGAAGCTTTCTTT.

This sequence joins TRBV5-6 and TRBJ1-2, with D possibly being TRBD1 (6 bases). V was clipped by 3 bases and J by 1 base, with 16 bases between them. Germline V CDR1 and CDR2: SGHDT, YYEEEE. The CDR3 loop spans 16 amino acids. The chain's CDR3 is CASSSFADSYNYGYTF. The DNA for the CDR3 is TGTGCCAGCAGCTCCTTCGCGGACAGTTATAACTATGGCTACACCTTC.

The CDR3 sequence: CASSGRGSSYEQYF. The CDR3 nucleotides read TGCGCCAGCAGCGGCAGGGGAAGCTCCTACGAGCAGTACTTC. The chain employs TRBV5-1 and TRBJ2-7, with D possibly TRBD1 on 6 matching bases. Per the germline V gene, CDR1 is SGHRS and CDR2 is YFSETQ. The CDR3 contains 14 residues. Trimming removed 4 bases at V and 0 bases at J, with 11 bases between.

The chain couples TRBV9 to TRBJ2-3; either TRBD1 or TRBD2 may fit D (6 bases each). Looked up from germline, CDR1 is SGDLS and CDR2 is YYNGEE. V was clipped by 1 base and J by 4 bases, with 16 bases between them. This CDR3 spans 16 amino acids. The DNA for the CDR3 is TGTGCCAGCAGCGTAAGGGGGGACCTGGGCGCAGATACGCAGTATTTT. Translated, it gives CASSVRGDLGADTQYF.

The chain employs TRBV7-9 and TRBJ2-7; D might be TRBD1 (6 bases). The V gene's germline CDR1 is SEHNR and CDR2 FQNEAQ (reference sequence). The CDR3 extends over 18 amino acids. V was clipped by 2 bases and J by 0 bases, with 20 bases between them. DNA of the CDR3: TGTGCCAGCAGCTTATACAGGGAGCCGAGACCGAGCTCCTACGAGCAGTACTTC. The encoded protein is CASSLYREPRPSSYEQYF.

This chain uses TRBV6-6 with TRBJ2-1; 8 bases are shared with TRBD2. Germline V gene sequence: CDR1 MNHNY, CDR2 SVGAGI (reference sequence). This CDR3 contains 15 residues. Trimming removed 11 bases from V and 7 bases from J; junction bases left unmatched: 16. CDR3 nucleotides: TGTGCCGGCCATCACGGGGGGGGATCTAGGAATGAGCAGTTCTTC. Translating it yields CAGHHGGGSRNEQFF.